This T cell receptor (beta chain) comes out of a study of blood T cell repertoires in COVID-19. Repertoires were generated with immunoSEQ multiplex PCR, while TCRdb's copy carries only in-frame clones and drops some. There are fewer than 150,000 clones in the sample; 80% to 90% occur only once, and more than 25% lies in the top ten. This clone was observed a handful of times. Sequences were obtained from peripheral blood. The TCR comes from a woman in her 70s with acute or convalescent COVID-19.

CDR3 loop: CASSPNQASWNTEAFF. The CDR3 DNA reads as TGCGCCAGCAGCCCCAACCAGGCGTCCTGGAACACTGAAGCTTTCTTT. The V gene is TRBV5-1, the J gene TRBJ1-1; D remains unclear. The CDR3 loop spans 16 amino acids. The V gene lost 4 bases and the J gene lost 1 base, with 17 bases spanning the gap. The germline V gene encodes CDR1 SGHRS and CDR2 YFSETQ.